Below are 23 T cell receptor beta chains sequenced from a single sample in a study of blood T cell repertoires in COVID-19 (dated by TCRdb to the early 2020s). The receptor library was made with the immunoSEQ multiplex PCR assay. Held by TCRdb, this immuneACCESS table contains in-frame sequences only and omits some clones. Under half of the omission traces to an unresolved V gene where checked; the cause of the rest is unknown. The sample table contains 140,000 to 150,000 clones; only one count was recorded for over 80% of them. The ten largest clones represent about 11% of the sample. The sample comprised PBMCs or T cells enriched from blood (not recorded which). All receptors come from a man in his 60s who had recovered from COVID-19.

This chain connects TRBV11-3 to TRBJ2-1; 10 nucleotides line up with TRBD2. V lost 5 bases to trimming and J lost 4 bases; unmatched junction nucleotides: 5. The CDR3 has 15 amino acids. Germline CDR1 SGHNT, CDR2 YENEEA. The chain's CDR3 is CASSPAGGGYNEQFF. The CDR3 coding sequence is TGTGCCAGCAGCCCAGCGGGGGGGGGTTACAATGAGCAGTTCTTC. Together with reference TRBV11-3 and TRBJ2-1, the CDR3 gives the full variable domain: EAGVVQSPRYKIIEKKQPVAFWCNPISGHNTLYWYLQNLGQGPELLIRYENEEAVDDSQLPKDRFSAERLKGVDSTLKIQPAELGDSAVYLCASSPAGGGYNEQFFGPGTRLTVL.

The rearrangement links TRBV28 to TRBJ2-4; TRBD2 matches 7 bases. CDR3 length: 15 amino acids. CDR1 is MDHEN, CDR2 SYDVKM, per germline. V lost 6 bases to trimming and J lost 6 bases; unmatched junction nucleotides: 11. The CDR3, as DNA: TGTGCCAGCAGCCCTCGGGGGGAGGGATCAAACATTCAGTACTTC. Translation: CASSPRGEGSNIQYF.

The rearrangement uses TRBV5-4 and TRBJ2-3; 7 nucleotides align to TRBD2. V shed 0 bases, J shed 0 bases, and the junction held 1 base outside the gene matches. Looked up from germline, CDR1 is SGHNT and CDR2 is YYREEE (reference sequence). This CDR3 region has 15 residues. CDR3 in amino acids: CASSLASGSTDTQYF. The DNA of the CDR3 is TGTGCCAGCAGCTTGGCTAGCGGTAGCACAGATACGCAGTATTTT.

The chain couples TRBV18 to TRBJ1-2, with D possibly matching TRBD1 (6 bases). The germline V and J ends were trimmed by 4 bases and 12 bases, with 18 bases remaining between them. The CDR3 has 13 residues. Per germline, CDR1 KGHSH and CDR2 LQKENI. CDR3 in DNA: TGTGCCAGCTCACTAAGGGACACGCTGCAGCACACCTTC. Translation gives CASSLRDTLQHTF.

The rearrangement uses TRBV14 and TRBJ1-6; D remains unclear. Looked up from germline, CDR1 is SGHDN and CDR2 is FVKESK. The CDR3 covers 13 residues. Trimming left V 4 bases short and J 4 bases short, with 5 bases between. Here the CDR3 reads CASSPLYNSPLHF. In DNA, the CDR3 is TGTGCCAGCAGCCCACTTTATAATTCACCCCTCCACTTT.

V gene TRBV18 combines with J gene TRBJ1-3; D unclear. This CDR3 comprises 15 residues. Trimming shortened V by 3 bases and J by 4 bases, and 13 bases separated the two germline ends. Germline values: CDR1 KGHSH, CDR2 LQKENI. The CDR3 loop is CASSPGQSPGNTIYF. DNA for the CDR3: TGTGCCAGCTCACCGGGCCAGTCCCCGGGAAACACCATATATTTT.

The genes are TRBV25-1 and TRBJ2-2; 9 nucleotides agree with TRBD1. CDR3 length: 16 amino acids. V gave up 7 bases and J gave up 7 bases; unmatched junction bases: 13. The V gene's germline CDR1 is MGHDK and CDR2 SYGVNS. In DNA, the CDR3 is TGTGCCAGCAATCCCGGGACAGGGACGATGTTCGGGGAGCTGTTTTTT. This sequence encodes CASNPGTGTMFGELFF.

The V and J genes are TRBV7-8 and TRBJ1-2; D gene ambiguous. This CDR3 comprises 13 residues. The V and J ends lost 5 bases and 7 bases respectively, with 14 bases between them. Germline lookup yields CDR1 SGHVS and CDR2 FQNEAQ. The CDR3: CASSAIRGAGYTF. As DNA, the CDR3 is TGTGCCAGCAGCGCCATTCGGGGAGCTGGCTACACCTTC. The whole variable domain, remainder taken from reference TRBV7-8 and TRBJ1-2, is GAGVSQSPRYKVAKRGQDVALRCDPISGHVSLFWYQQALGQGPEFLTYFQNEAQLDKSGLPSDRFFAERPEGSVSTLKIQRTQQEDSAVYLCASSAIRGAGYTFGSGTRLTVV.

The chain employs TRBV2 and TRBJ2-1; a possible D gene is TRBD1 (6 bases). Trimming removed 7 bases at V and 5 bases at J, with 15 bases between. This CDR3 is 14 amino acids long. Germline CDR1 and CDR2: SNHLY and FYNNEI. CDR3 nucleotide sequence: TGTGCCAGCAAACAGGGATTCACCCACAATGAGCAGTTCTTC. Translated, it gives CASKQGFTHNEQFF.

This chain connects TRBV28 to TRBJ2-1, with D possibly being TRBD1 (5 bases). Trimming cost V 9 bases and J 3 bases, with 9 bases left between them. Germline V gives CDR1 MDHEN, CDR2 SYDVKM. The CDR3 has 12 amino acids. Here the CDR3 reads CASTDSYNEQFF. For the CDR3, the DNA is TGTGCCAGTACCGACAGCTACAATGAGCAGTTCTTC.

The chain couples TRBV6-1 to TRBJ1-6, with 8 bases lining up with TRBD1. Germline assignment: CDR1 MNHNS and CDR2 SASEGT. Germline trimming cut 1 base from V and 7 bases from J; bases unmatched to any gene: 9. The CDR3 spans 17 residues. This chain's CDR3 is CASSEGDRGSVNSPLHF. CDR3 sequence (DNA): TGTGCCAGCAGTGAAGGCGACAGGGGCTCCGTCAATTCACCCCTCCACTTT.

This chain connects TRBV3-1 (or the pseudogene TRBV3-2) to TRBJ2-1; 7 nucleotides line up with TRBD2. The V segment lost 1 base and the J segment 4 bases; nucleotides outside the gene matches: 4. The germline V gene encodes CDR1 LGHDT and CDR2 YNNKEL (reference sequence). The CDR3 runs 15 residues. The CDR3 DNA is TGTGCCAGCAGCCAAGGCGGGAGAGTGTACAATGAGCAGTTCTTC. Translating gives CASSQGGRVYNEQFF.

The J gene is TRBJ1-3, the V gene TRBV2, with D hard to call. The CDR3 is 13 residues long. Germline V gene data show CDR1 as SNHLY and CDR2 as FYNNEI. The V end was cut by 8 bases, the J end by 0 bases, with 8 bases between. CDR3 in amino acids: CASLYGSGNTIYF. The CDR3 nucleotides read TGTGCCAGCCTATATGGCTCTGGAAACACCATATATTTT.

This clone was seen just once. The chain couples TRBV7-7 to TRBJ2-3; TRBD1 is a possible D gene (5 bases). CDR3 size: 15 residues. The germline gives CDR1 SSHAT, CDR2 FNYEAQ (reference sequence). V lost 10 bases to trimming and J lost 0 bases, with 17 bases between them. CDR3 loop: CATEQGFWSTDTQYF. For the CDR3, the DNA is TGTGCCACCGAGCAGGGTTTTTGGAGCACAGATACGCAGTATTTT.

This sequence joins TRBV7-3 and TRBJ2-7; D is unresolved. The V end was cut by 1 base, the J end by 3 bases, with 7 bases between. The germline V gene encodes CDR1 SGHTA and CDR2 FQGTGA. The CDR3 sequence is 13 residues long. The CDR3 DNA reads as TGTGCCAGCAGCTTAAGTTCTAGCTACGAGCAGTACTTC. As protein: CASSLSSSYEQYF.

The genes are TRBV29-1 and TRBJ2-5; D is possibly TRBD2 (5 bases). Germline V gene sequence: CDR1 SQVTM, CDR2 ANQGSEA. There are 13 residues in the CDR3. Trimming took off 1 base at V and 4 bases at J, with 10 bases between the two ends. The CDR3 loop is CSVEVGRAETQYF. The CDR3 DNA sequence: TGCAGCGTTGAAGTAGGGAGAGCAGAGACCCAGTACTTC.

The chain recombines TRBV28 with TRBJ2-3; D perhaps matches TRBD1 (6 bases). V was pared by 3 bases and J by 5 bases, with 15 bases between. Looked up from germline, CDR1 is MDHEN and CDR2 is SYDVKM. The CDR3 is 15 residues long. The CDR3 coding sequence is TGTGCCAGCAGTTTGGCCCGACAGGCGCAAGATACGCAGTATTTT. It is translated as CASSLARQAQDTQYF. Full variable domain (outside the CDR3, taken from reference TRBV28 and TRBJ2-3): DVKVTQSSRYLVKRTGEKVFLECVQDMDHENMFWYRQDPGLGLRLIYFSYDVKMKEKGDIPEGYSVSREKKERFSLILESASTNQTSMYLCASSLARQAQDTQYFGPGTRLTVL.

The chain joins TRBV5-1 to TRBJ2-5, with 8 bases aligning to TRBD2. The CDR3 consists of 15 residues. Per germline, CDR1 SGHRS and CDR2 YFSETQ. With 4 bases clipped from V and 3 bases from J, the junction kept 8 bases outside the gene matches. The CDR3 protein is CASSGGSSGKETQYF. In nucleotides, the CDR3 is TGCGCCAGCAGCGGCGGGAGTAGCGGGAAAGAGACCCAGTACTTC.

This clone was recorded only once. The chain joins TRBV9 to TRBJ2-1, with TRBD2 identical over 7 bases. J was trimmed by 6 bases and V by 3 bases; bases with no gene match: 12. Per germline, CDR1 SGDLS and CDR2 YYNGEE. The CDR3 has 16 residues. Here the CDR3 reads CASSAHRDYPSNEQFF. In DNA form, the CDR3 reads TGTGCCAGCAGCGCACACCGGGACTACCCTAGCAATGAGCAGTTCTTC.

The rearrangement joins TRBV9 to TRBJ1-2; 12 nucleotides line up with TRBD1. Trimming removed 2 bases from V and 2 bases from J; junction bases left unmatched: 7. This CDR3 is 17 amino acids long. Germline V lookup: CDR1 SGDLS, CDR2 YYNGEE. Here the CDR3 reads CASSVAGTGGVNYGYTF. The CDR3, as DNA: TGTGCCAGCAGCGTCGCCGGGACAGGGGGCGTAAACTATGGCTACACCTTC.

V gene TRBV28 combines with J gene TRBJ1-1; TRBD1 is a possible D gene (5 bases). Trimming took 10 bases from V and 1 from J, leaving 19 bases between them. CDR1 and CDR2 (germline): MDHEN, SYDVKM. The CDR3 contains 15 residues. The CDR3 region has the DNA TGTGCCACAAATGGGCCAGGGAGGGGGAACACTGAAGCTTTCTTT. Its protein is CATNGPGRGNTEAFF.

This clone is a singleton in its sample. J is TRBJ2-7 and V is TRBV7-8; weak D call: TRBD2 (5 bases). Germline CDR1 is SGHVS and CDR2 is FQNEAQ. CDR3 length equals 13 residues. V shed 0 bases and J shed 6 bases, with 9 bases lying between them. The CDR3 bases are TGTGCCAGCAGCTTAGCTGGCGCGGGCGAGCAGTACTTC. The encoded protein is CASSLAGAGEQYF.

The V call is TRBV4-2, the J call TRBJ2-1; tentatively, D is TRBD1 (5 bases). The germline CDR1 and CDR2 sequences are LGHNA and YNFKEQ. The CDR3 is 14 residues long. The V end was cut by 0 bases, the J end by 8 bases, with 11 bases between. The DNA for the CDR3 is TGTGCCAGCAGCCAAGATAGGACATCGGATGAGCAGTTCTTC. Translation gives CASSQDRTSDEQFF.